The present T cell receptor beta chain was sequenced within a study of brain T cells in children with intractable seizures. The CDR3 totals 15 residues. V lost 5 bases to trimming and J lost 3 bases; unmatched junction nucleotides: 10. Germline CDR1 is SGHTA and CDR2 is FQGTGA. Assay used: immunoSEQ multiplex PCR; TCRdb lists only in-frame clones, some missing. Of a few hundred thousand clones in the sample, over 85% are singletons; the top ten hold 4.5% to 7%. Time point defined: blood from clinic visit 5 months post-surgery; TSC patient then seizure free. Sequenced here: peripheral blood, sampled 4 to 5 months after surgery. This receptor was identified in a boy under two years old with tuberous sclerosis and intractable seizures. The chain joins TRBV7-3 to TRBJ2-7; TRBD1 matches 7 bases. CDR3 sequence: CASSKEQGSGYEQYF. Written as DNA, the CDR3 is TGTGCCAGCAGCAAAGAACAGGGGTCGGGCTACGAGCAGTACTTC.